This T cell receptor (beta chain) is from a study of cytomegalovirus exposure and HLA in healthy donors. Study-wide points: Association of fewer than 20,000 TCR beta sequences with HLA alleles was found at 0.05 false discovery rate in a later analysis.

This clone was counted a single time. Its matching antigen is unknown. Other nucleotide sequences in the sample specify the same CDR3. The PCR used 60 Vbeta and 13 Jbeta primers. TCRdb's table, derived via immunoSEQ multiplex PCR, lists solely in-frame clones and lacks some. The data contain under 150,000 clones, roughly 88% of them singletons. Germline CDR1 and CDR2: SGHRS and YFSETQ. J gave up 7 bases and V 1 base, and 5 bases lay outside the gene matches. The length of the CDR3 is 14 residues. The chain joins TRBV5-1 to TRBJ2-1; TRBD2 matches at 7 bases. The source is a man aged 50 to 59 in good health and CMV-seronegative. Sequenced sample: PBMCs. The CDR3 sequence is CASSLRQGGNEQFF. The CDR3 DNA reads TGCGCCAGCAGCTTGAGGCAGGGAGGGAATGAGCAGTTCTTC.